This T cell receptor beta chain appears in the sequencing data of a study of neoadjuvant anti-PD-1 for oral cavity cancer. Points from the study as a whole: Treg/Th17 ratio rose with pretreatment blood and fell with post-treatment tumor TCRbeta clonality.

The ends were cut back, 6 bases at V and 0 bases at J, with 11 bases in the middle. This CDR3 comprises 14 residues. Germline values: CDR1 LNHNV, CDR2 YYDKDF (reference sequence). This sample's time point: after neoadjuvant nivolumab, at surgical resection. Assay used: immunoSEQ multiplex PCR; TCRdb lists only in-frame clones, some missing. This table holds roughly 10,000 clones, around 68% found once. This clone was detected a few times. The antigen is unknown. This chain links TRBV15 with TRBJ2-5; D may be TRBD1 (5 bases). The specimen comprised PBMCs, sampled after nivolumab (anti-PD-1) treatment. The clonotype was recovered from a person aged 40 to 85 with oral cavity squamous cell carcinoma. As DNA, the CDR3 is TGTGCCACCAGGACCAAGGGGTACCAAGAGACCCAGTACTTC. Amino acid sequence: CATRTKGYQETQYF.